This T cell receptor beta chain was retrieved from a study of blood T cells in healthy people across ages. Broader study findings: A strong correlation was seen between TCR beta diversity and naive T cell percentage.

Primed by a sample-barcoded 5' primer and a J-beta primer mix, a second PCR proceeded for 7 to 11 cycles. A template-switch adaptor that had 12 random nucleotides put a tag on each cDNA molecule. TCRdb called the 5' RACE reads again in MiXCR, with one record for every CDR3 protein. The sample holds over 1.5 million distinct CDR3 sequences, around 50% seen once. Donation came from healthy Caucasian individuals in Russia who were aged about 6 to 95. Germline assignment: CDR1 SEHNR and CDR2 FQNEAQ (reference sequence). The CDR3 has 13 amino acids. For this clonotype: Its cognate antigen is unknown. One end of the junction fails to match germline, which may point to a read error.

Material: blood. This clonotype was obtained from a woman aged 40 to 50 in good health. V and J are TRBV7-9 and TRBJ1-4; D is perhaps TRBD1 (5 bases). CDR3 DNA sequence: TGTGCCAGCAGCTCATCGGGGGGTGAAAAGCTGTTTTTT. Its translation is CASSSSGGEKLFF.